These 16 T cell receptor beta chains came from one sample sequenced in a study of CD8+CD57+ T cells in acquired aplastic anemia. TCR beta VDJ and CDR3 were profiled, and genomic DNA was the template. TCRdb independently ran MiXCR on the reads; one entry per CDR3 protein. In the table there are 150,000 to 200,000 distinct CDR3 sequences, approximately 45% of which are singletons. The sample taken for sequencing was sorted CD4+, CD8+, or CD8+CD57+ T cells (not recorded which) from PBMCs. The receptors derive from a human donor in good health.

The chain joins TRBV15 to TRBJ2-7, with TRBD2 matching over 15 bases. The J segment lost 9 bases and the V segment lost 0 bases, leaving 6 bases of the junction unmatched. Looked up from germline, CDR1 is LNHNV and CDR2 is YYDKDF (reference sequence). This CDR3 has 16 residues. The CDR3 nucleotides are TGTGCCACCAGCAGAGATCGGACTAGCGGGAGGGCCGGGCAGTACTTC. It is translated as CATSRDRTSGRAGQYF. Full variable domain (remainder filled in from reference TRBV15 and TRBJ2-7): DAMVIQNPRYQVTQFGKPVTLSCSQTLNHNVMYWYQQKSSQAPKLLFHYYDKDFNNEADTPDNFQSRRPNTSFCFLDIRSPGLGDTAMYLCATSRDRTSGRAGQYFGPGTRLTVT.

Many counts were recorded for this clonotype. V gene TRBV5-5 combines with J gene TRBJ2-7; D might be TRBD2 (7 bases). The V end lost 2 bases, the J end lost 3 bases, and 12 bases lay between the germline ends. This CDR3 has 14 residues. Germline lookup yields CDR1 SGHKS and CDR2 YYEKEE (reference sequence). As DNA, the CDR3 is TGTGCCAGCAGCTTACGGGGGGCGGACTACGAGCAGTACTTC. It codes for CASSLRGADYEQYF. The full variable domain, completed using reference TRBV5-5 and TRBJ2-7, is DAGVTQSPTHLIKTRGQQVTLRCSPISGHKSVSWYQQVLGQGPQFIFQYYEKEERGRGNFPDRFSARQFPNYSSELNVNALLLGDSALYLCASSLRGADYEQYFGPGTRLTVT.

This clonotype was recorded many times. The V gene is TRBV12-3 or TRBV12-4, the J gene TRBJ1-3; 7 bases are a match to TRBD1. The V segment lost 5 bases and the J segment 7 bases; nucleotides outside the gene matches: 11. The CDR3 runs to 15 residues. CDR3 region: CASSHDRARRNTIYF. The CDR3 coding sequence is TGTGCCAGCAGTCACGACAGGGCTAGGCGGAACACCATATATTTT.

V usage is TRBV2 and J usage is TRBJ2-5, with D perhaps being TRBD1 or TRBD2 (5 bases each). The germline CDR1 and CDR2 sequences are SNHLY and FYNNEI. This CDR3 has 15 amino acids. V shed 6 bases and J shed 5 bases, with 19 bases lying between them. The CDR3 DNA follows: TGTGCCAGCAGGCGGGTGGAAGGGGCAGGGGAGACCCAGTACTTC. This sequence encodes CASRRVEGAGETQYF.

This clonotype was observed at least ten times. V and J are TRBV7-2 and TRBJ2-7; TRBD1 is a possible D gene (5 bases). Trimming shortened V by 5 bases and J by 0 bases, and 14 bases separated the two germline ends. The CDR3 extends over 15 amino acids. Germline values: CDR1 SGHTA, CDR2 FQGNSA. The CDR3 DNA reads TGTGCCAGCAGCCCCCGGACAACAACCTCCTACGAGCAGTACTTC. This sequence encodes CASSPRTTTSYEQYF.

This clonotype was detected only a few times. A much bigger clone sits one base away, suggesting this may be a read error. In this CDR3 the conserved last residue, phenylalanine or tryptophan, is missing, so a read error is likely. V gene TRBV20-1 combines with J gene TRBJ1-5, with D unresolved. The CDR3 loop spans 15 amino acids. From germline, CDR1 is DFQATT and CDR2 SNEGSKA (reference sequence). V shed 2 bases and J shed 0 bases, with 11 bases lying between them. CDR3 DNA: TGCAGTGCTAGAACTCCCCTAGATAGCAATCAGCCCCAGCATTTG. It encodes CSARTPLDSNQPQHL.

The chain's CDR3 is CAISDTPISLHF. As DNA, the CDR3 is TGTGCCATCAGTGACACCCCCATCTCCCTCCACTTT. V is TRBV10-3 and J is TRBJ1-6; no firm D call. CDR1 is ENHRY, CDR2 SYGVKD, per germline. V dropped 3 bases and J dropped 14 bases, with 11 bases sitting between them. The CDR3 has 12 amino acids.

This chain links TRBV7-9 with TRBJ2-7, with D tentatively TRBD2 (6 bases). From germline, CDR1 is SEHNR and CDR2 FQNEAQ (reference sequence). The CDR3 covers 15 residues. Trimming pared 3 bases from V and 3 bases from J, leaving 15 bases between. The CDR3 sequence: CASSFRDWRLYEQYF. For the CDR3, the DNA is TGTGCCAGCAGCTTTAGGGACTGGCGGCTCTACGAGCAGTACTTC.

This clonotype was seen only a few times. This sequence joins TRBV6-1 and TRBJ1-5, with 9 bases lining up with TRBD1. The CDR3 is made up of 14 amino acids. V trimming: 6 bases; J trimming: 7 bases; junction bases outside the gene matches: 7. Germline V lookup: CDR1 MNHNS, CDR2 SASEGT. The CDR3 region is CASRPRDREQPQHF. The CDR3 coding sequence is TGTGCCAGCAGACCCCGGGACAGGGAGCAGCCCCAGCATTTT.

The chain uses TRBV4-3 and TRBJ2-3, with D possibly called TRBD1 or TRBD2 (5 bases each). In germline, CDR1 is LGHNA, CDR2 YSLEER. V lost 0 bases to trimming and J lost 10 bases, with 11 bases between them. CDR3 size: 13 residues. The CDR3 coding sequence is TGCGCCAGCAGCCAAGATTCGGGGACGCCGCAGTATTTT. Translated: CASSQDSGTPQYF.

Ten or more counts support this clonotype. The V gene is TRBV25-1, the J gene TRBJ2-5; 8 nucleotides agree with TRBD2. V lost 2 bases to trimming and J lost 4 bases; unmatched junction nucleotides: 6. This CDR3 contains 15 residues. Germline-derived CDR1 and CDR2 are MGHDK and SYGVNS. The CDR3 bases are TGTGCCAGCAGTGAAGTGGCGGGACTAGGAGAGACCCAGTACTTC. Protein: CASSEVAGLGETQYF.

There are many counts of this clonotype. V usage is TRBV20-1 and J usage is TRBJ1-2; tentatively, D is TRBD1 (6 bases). Trimming took off 6 bases at V and 8 bases at J, with 13 bases between the two ends. The CDR3 runs 11 residues. Germline CDR1 reads DFQATT; CDR2 reads SNEGSKA (reference sequence). For the CDR3, the DNA is TGCAGTGCATCGGGGGCGTGGGGCTACACCTTC. Translated: CSASGAWGYTF.

Comment on this clonotype: A much larger clone is a single base away; this may be a read error. The CDR3 is CASSPDRVSNEKLFF. The CDR3 DNA reads as TGTGCCAGCAGCCCGGACAGGGTGTCTAATGAAAAACTGTTTTTT. The rearrangement joins TRBV12-3 or TRBV12-4 to TRBJ1-4; 8 bases are shared with TRBD1. This CDR3 comprises 15 residues. Unmatched junction bases numbered 6, after V lost 6 bases and J lost 3 bases.

This clonotype was counted at least ten times. This rearrangement joins TRBV7-8 to TRBJ1-1; D gene ambiguous. The germline CDR1 and CDR2 sequences are SGHVS and FQNEAQ. Trimming pared 6 bases from V and 4 bases from J, leaving 12 bases between. This CDR3 spans 13 amino acids. CDR3 sequence: CASRRLVGTEAFF. CDR3 nucleotides: TGTGCCAGCAGACGGTTGGTTGGCACTGAAGCTTTCTTT.

This sequence joins TRBV15 and TRBJ1-1; TRBD1 might be the D (6 bases). The CDR3 has 15 amino acids. The germline V gene has CDR1 LNHNV and CDR2 YYDKDF (reference sequence). V was cut by 2 bases and J by 7 bases, with 17 bases left in between. CDR3 sequence reads: CATSRNTGTTLEAFF. As DNA, the CDR3 is TGTGCCACCAGCAGAAACACCGGGACAACTCTTGAAGCTTTCTTT.

The J gene is TRBJ2-4, the V gene TRBV19; D is uncertain. The germline V and J ends were trimmed by 2 bases and 0 bases, with 14 bases remaining between them. This CDR3 has 17 amino acids. Germline V gives CDR1 LNHDA, CDR2 SQIVND (reference sequence). This CDR3 reads CASSITGRSLAKNIQYF. The CDR3 bases are TGTGCCAGTAGTATAACCGGACGCTCGCTAGCCAAAAACATTCAGTACTTC.